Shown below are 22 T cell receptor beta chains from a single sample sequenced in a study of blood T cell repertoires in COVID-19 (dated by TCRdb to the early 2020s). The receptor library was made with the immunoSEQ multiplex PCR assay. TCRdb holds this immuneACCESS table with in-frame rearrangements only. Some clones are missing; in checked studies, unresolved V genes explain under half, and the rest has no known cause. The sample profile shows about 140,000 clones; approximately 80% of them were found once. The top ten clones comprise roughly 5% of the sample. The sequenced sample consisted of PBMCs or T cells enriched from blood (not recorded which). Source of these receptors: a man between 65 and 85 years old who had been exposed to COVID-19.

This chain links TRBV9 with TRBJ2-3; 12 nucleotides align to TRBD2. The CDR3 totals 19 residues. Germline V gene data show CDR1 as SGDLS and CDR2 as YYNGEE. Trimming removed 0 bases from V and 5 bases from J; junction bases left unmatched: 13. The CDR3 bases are TGTGCCAGCAGCGTAGGACTAGCGGGAGATGCCGGGATGAAAGATACGCAGTATTTT. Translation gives CASSVGLAGDAGMKDTQYF.

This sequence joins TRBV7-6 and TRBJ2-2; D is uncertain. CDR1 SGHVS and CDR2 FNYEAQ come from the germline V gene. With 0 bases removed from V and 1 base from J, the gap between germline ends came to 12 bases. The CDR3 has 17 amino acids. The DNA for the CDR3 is TGTGCCAGCAGCTTAGCGATCCGGTCGGTGAACACCGGGGAGCTGTTTTTT. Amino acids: CASSLAIRSVNTGELFF.

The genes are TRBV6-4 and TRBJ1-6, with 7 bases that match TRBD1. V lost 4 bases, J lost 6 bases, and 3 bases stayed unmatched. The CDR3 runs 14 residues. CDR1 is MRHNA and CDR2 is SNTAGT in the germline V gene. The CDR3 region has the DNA TGTGCCAGCAGTGCCGGGACAGTTAATTCACCCCTCCACTTT. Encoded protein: CASSAGTVNSPLHF.

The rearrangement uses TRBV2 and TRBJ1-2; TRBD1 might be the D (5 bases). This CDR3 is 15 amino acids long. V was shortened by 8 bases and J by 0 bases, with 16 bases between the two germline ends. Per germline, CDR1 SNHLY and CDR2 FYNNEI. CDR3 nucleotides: TGTGCCAGCCCAGCAGGGCTTTCCGCTAACTATGGCTACACCTTC. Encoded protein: CASPAGLSANYGYTF.

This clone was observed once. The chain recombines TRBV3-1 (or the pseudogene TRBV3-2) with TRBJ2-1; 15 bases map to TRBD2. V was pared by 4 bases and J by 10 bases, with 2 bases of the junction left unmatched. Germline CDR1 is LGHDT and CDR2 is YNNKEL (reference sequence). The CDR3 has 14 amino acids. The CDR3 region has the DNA TGTGCCAGCAGCCTGGGGACTAGCGGGGGGGAGCAGTTCTTC. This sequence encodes CASSLGTSGGEQFF.

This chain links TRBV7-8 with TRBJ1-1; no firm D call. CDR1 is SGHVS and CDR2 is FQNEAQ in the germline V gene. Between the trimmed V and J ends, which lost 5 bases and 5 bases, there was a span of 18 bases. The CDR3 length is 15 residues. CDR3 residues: CASSRGGFKETEAFF. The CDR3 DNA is TGTGCCAGCAGCCGTGGTGGGTTTAAGGAGACTGAAGCTTTCTTT.

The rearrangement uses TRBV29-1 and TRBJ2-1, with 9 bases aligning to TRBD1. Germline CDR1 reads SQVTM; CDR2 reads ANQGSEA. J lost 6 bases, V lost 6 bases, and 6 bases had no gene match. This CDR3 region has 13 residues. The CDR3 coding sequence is TGCAGCGTAACACAGGGGGCCCTCAATGAGCAGTTCTTC. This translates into CSVTQGALNEQFF.

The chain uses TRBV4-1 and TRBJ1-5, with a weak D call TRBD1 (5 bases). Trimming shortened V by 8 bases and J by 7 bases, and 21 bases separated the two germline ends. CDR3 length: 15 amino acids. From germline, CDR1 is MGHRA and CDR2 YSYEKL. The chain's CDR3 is CASHPVDGRGQPQHF. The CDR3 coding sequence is TGCGCCAGCCACCCCGTAGACGGGAGGGGACAGCCCCAGCATTTT.

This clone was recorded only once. Written as DNA, the CDR3 is TGTGCCAGCAGCTTAGCGAAGCAGGGCCCCACCGGGGAGCTGTTTTTT. Amino acid sequence: CASSLAKQGPTGELFF. This sequence joins TRBV7-9 and TRBJ2-2, with a tentative D call TRBD1 (5 bases). The CDR3 is made up of 16 amino acids. V lost 0 bases to trimming and J lost 4 bases, with 12 bases between them. Germline V gene lookup returns CDR1 SEHNR and CDR2 FQNEAQ (reference sequence).

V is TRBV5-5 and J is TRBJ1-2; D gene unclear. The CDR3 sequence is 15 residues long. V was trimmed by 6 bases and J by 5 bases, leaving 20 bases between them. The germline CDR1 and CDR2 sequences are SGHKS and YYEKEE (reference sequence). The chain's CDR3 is CASIPQQTLVYGYTF. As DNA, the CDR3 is TGTGCCAGCATCCCCCAGCAGACTTTGGTTTATGGCTACACCTTC.

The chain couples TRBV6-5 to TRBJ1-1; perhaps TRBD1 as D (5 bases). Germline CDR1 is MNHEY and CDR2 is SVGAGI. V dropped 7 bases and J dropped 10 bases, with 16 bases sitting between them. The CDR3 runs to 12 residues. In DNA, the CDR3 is TGTGCCAGCAAGGACGCAGGGAAAGCAGCTTTCTTT. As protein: CASKDAGKAAFF.

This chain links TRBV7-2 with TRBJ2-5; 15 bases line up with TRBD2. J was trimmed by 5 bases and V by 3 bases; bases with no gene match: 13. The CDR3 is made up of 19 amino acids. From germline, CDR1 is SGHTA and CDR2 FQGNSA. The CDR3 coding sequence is TGTGCCAGCAGCTTTGGCGGACTAGCGGGGGGGCCGGGATTGGAGACCCAGTACTTC. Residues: CASSFGGLAGGPGLETQYF.

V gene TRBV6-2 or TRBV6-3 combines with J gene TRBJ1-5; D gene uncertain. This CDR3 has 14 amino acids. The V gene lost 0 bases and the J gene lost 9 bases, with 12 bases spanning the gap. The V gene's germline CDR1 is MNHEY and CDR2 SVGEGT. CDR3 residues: CASSYSQDYRPQHF. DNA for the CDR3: TGTGCCAGCAGTTACTCGCAGGACTACAGGCCCCAGCATTTT.

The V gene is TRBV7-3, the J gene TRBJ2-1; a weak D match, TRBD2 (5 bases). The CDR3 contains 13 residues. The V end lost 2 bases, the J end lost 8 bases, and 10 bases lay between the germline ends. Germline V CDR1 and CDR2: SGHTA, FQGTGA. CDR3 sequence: CASSLGLAYEQFF. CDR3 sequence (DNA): TGTGCCAGCAGCTTAGGGCTAGCCTATGAGCAGTTCTTC.

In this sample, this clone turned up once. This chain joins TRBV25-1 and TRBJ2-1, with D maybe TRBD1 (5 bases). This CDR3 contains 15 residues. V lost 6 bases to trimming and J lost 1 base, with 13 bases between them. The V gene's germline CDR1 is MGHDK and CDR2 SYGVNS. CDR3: CASSRELSSYNEQFF. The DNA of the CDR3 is TGTGCCAGCAGCAGGGAATTAAGTTCCTACAATGAGCAGTTCTTC.

The CDR3 protein is CAISDLQGTDTQYF. CDR3 bases: TGTGCCATCAGTGATTTACAGGGCACAGATACGCAGTATTTT. This chain joins TRBV10-3 and TRBJ2-3, with D perhaps matching TRBD1 (5 bases). Trimming shortened V by 3 bases and J by 1 base, and 8 bases separated the two germline ends. Germline lookup yields CDR1 ENHRY and CDR2 SYGVKD. The CDR3 is made up of 14 amino acids.

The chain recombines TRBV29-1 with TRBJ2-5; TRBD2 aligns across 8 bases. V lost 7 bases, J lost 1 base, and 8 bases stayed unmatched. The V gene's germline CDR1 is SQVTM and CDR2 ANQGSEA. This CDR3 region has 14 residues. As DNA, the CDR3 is TGCAGCGCTACTAGCGGAAGACTCCAAGAGACCCAGTACTTC. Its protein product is CSATSGRLQETQYF.

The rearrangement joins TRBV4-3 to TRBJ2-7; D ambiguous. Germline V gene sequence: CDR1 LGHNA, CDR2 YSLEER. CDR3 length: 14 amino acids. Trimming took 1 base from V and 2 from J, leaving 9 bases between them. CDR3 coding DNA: TGCGCCAGCAGCCAAGGACATCCCACCTACGAGCAGTACTTC. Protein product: CASSQGHPTYEQYF.

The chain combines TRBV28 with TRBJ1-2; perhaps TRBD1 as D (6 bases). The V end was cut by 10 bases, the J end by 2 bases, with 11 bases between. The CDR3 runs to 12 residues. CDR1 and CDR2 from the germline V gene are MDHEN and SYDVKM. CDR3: CATTGINYGYTF. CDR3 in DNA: TGTGCCACCACAGGGATCAACTATGGCTACACCTTC.

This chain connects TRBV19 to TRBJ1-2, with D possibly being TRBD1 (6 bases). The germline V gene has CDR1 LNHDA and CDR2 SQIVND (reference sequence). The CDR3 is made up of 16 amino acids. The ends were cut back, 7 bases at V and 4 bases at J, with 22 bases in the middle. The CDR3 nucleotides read TGTGCCAGTACCTCAGAGGGACGTCCAGGGGCCTATGGCTACACCTTC. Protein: CASTSEGRPGAYGYTF.

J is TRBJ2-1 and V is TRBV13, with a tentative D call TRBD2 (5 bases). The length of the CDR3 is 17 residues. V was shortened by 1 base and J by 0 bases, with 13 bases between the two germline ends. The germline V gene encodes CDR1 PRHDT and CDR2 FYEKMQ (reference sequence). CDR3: CASSLDGEESSYNEQFF. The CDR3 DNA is TGTGCCAGCAGCTTAGACGGGGAAGAGAGCTCCTACAATGAGCAGTTCTTC.

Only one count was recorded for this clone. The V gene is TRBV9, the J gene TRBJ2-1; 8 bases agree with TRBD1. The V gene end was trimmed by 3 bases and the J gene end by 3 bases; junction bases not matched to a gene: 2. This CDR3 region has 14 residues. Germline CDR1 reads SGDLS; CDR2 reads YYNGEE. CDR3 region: CASSGGQGYNEQFF. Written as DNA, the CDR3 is TGTGCCAGCAGCGGCGGACAGGGCTACAATGAGCAGTTCTTC.